The 3 T cell receptor beta chains presented below share a single source sample, sequenced in a study of beta chain features in type 1 diabetes. The study reverse transcribed the entire isolated RNA, so it sequenced expressed TCRB transcripts. The assay was immunoSEQ multiplex PCR, and TCRdb's table has in-frame clones only and misses some. The sample holds 300,000 to 350,000 clones, less than 10% seen once. Material for sequencing was central memory CD4+ T cells from blood. These receptors originate from a young woman in good health.

The chain joins TRBV27 to TRBJ2-1, with 7 positions matching TRBD1. The CDR3 has 15 amino acids. Germline assignment: CDR1 MNHEY and CDR2 SMNVEV (reference sequence). The ends lost 6 bases at V and 5 bases at J; junction bases unmatched: 10. CDR3 residues: CASSHRTGNDNEQFF. The CDR3 nucleotides read TGTGCCAGCAGCCATCGGACAGGAAATGACAATGAGCAGTTCTTC.

In this sample, this clone turned up a few times. The chain employs TRBV5-1 and TRBJ2-4; D is perhaps TRBD1 or TRBD2 (5 bases each). Between the trimmed V and J ends, which lost 0 bases and 5 bases, there was a span of 12 bases. The CDR3 runs to 15 residues. Looked up from germline, CDR1 is SGHRS and CDR2 is YFSETQ. The DNA for the CDR3 is TGCGCCAGCAGCTTGGGTAACCAGGGACAAAACATTCAGTACTTC. Translation gives CASSLGNQGQNIQYF.

This clone has more than one count but fewer than ten. A much larger clone is a single base away; this may be a read error. This chain connects TRBV2 to TRBJ2-3; D gene uncertain. The ends were cut back, 5 bases at V and 0 bases at J, with 6 bases in the middle. Per germline, CDR1 SNHLY and CDR2 FYNNEI. The length of the CDR3 is 13 residues. The CDR3 DNA follows: TGTGCCAGCAGTCCGATTAGCACAGATACGCAGTATTTT. Translation gives CASSPISTDTQYF.